Listed below are T cell receptor beta chains from one sample, sequenced in a study of blood T cell repertoires in COVID-19. Using immunoSEQ multiplex PCR, the repertoire was profiled, and TCRdb retains in-frame clones only, with some absent. Here the sample spans over 85,000 clones, around 80% being singletons. Sequencing was performed on peripheral blood. These receptors were obtained from a man aged 60 to 75 with acute or convalescent COVID-19. Each CDR3 is given without its conserved first and last residue. D genes are given only for firm matches. Size is stated for part of the rows, as once, few or many counts, or as a class when the clone is expanded.

D	V	length	J	size	CDR3
-	TRBV3-1/TRBV3-2	11	TRBJ2-3	-	ASSQQGTDTQY
-	TRBV5-4	10	TRBJ1-2	-	ASSFLVNGYT
TRBD2	TRBV5-1	14	TRBJ2-5	-	ASSLGLAGVGETQY
-	TRBV28	13	TRBJ2-6	-	ASSFVGSGANVLT
TRBD1	TRBV5-6	15	TRBJ2-5	-	ASSQVGTGARRETQY
TRBD2	TRBV14	17	TRBJ2-1	-	ASSLRPHFRQRGNNEQF
TRBD1	TRBV10-1	10	TRBJ2-1	-	ASSKGAAEQF
TRBD2	TRBV11-3	11	TRBJ2-1	-	ASSSRTSGVQF
TRBD2	TRBV7-2	15	TRBJ2-7	-	ASSPFFASGAPYEQY
-	TRBV27	14	TRBJ2-2	once	ASRGTAVLYTGELF
TRBD2	TRBV5-6	17	TRBJ2-2	-	ASSLAAVGLAGGSGELF
TRBD1	TRBV18	15	TRBJ1-6	-	ASSPYSGQGGNSPLH
-	TRBV6-5	11	TRBJ1-2	-	ASRADSPGGYT
-	TRBV3-1/TRBV3-2	15	TRBJ1-1	-	ASSQAKPTRRNTEAF
TRBD2	TRBV6-2/TRBV6-3	12	TRBJ2-1	-	ASSLLAGGHEQF
TRBD2	TRBV6-6	11	TRBJ2-1	-	ASRLAAYNEQF
TRBD1	TRBV25-1	13	TRBJ1-1	-	ASSAPGTANTEAF
-	TRBV30	11	TRBJ2-3	-	AWSAQGSDTQY
TRBD1	TRBV7-9	15	TRBJ2-3	-	ASTSLWTGDKADTQY
-	TRBV19	11	TRBJ1-5	few	ASSIRGNQPQH
-	TRBV6-5	14	TRBJ2-6	-	ASSYSVATGANVLT
-	TRBV28	13	TRBJ1-1	-	ASRKDRPVNTEAF
-	TRBV3-1/TRBV3-2	10	TRBJ2-3	-	ASSQRSDTQY
-	TRBV6-6	11	TRBJ1-5	-	AGSDRDNQPQH
TRBD1	TRBV7-8	13	TRBJ1-6	-	ASSFETGRNSPLH
TRBD1	TRBV4-3	14	TRBJ1-1	-	ASSGGDRGHREGAF
-	TRBV12-3/TRBV12-4	8	TRBJ1-2	-	ASSLRGYT
-	TRBV28	12	TRBJ2-4	once	ASSLSGHANIQY
TRBD1	TRBV7-3	14	TRBJ2-1	-	ASSLRGPTIYNEQF
-	TRBV3-1/TRBV3-2	14	TRBJ1-5	-	ASSPNTGGSNQPQH
-	TRBV7-2	12	TRBJ2-3	-	ASSSVLGTDTQY
TRBD1	TRBV19	14	TRBJ1-1	-	ASRGGQGNTWTEAF
TRBD1	TRBV5-1	13	TRBJ1-5	few	ASSWGDRENQPQH
TRBD1	TRBV2	15	TRBJ2-2	-	ASSVLRIGGRTGELF
-	TRBV6-5	13	TRBJ1-2	-	ASSYSNRGAGGYT
-	TRBV7-9	11	TRBJ2-1	-	ASIAGAYNEQF
-	TRBV7-9	12	TRBJ2-3	few	ASRTLGRGDTQY
TRBD2	TRBV5-1	16	TRBJ2-3	-	APSLAITRGGVVDTQY